This TCR beta chain stems from a study of T cells in Graves' hyperthyroidism and ophthalmopathy. The wider study: It was at initial diagnosis, before any treatment, that peripheral blood was collected.

Regions amplified from RNA transcripts were the TCR beta CDR3 regions. RT-PCR in the first round (using the HTBI primer set) targeted the TCR CDR3. TCRdb reprocessed the multiplex PCR reads with MiXCR, giving one entry per CDR3 protein. The profile shows around 690,000 distinct CDR3 sequences, around 20% of them singletons. This clonotype was counted between two and nine times. The antigen is unknown. Uncontrolled infection, other autoimmune disease, pregnancy or lactation led to exclusion. This sample holds PBMCs from less than 11 ml fresh peripheral blood. Germline V gene sequence: CDR1 SQVTM, CDR2 ANQGSEA. This CDR3 region has 14 residues. V was clipped by 4 bases and J by 0 bases, with 9 bases between them. Study findings and constraints: A median around 6 months before onset, the model predicted ophthalmopathy.

Sequenced sample: blood. The V call is TRBV29-1, the J call TRBJ2-2; possibly TRBD1 for D (6 bases). This clonotype originated in a man in his thirties or forties with Graves' ophthalmopathy. CDR3 region: CSVVTGSNTGELFF. In DNA, the CDR3 is TGCAGCGTTGTGACAGGCTCGAACACCGGGGAGCTGTTTTTT.